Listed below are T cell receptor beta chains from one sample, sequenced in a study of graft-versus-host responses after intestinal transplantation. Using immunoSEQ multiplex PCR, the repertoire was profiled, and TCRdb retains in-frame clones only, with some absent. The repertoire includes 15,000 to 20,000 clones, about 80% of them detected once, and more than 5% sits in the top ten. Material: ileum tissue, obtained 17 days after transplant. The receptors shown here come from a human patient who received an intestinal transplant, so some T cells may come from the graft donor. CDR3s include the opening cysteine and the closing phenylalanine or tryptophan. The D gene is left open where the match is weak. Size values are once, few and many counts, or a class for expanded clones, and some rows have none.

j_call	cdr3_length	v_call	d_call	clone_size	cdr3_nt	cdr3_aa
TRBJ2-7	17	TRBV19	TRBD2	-	TGTGCCAGTAGTATAGTCTCAAGCGGGACGGGCTCCTACGAGCAGTACTTC	CASSIVSSGTGSYEQYF
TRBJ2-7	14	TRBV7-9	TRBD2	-	TGTGCCAGCAGCCACGGGACTAGTGTTCGGGAGCAGTACTTC	CASSHGTSVREQYF
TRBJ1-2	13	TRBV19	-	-	TGTGCCAGTAGTATCCCTGGGTACTATGGCTACACCTTC	CASSIPGYYGYTF
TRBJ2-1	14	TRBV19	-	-	TGTGCCAGTAGTTTCCAACTGGGACTCAGTGAGCAGTTCTTC	CASSFQLGLSEQFF
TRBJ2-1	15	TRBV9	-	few	TGTGCCAGCAGCGTAGCTACCAGCTCCTACAATGAGCAGTTCTTC	CASSVATSSYNEQFF
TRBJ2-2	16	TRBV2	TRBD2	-	TGTGCCAGCAGCGTAACCCCGGGACTAGCGGGCGGGGAGCTGTTTTTT	CASSVTPGLAGGELFF
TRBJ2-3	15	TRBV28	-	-	TGTGCCAGCAGTTTCAAATTGGGGGGCGCAGATACGCAGTATTTT	CASSFKLGGADTQYF
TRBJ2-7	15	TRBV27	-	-	TGTGCCAGCAGTTTATCCGGGACTGCATTCTACGAGCAGTACTTC	CASSLSGTAFYEQYF
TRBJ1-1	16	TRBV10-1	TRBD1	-	TGCGCCAGCAGTGCCTGGGACAGGGATATGAACACTGAAGCTTTCTTT	CASSAWDRDMNTEAFF
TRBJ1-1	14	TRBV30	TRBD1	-	TGTGCCTGCCATGGGGACAGGGATTTCACTGAAGCTTTCTTT	CACHGDRDFTEAFF
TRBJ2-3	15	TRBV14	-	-	TGTGCCAGCAGCCGTCAAGGGGGGGCAGGAGATACGCAGTATTTT	CASSRQGGAGDTQYF
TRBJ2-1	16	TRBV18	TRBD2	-	TGTGCCAGCTCACCAGCCGGGACTAGCGGGATCGATGAGCAGTTCTTC	CASSPAGTSGIDEQFF
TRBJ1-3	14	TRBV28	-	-	TGTGCCAGCAGTTTGGGGGGCGCTGGAAACACCATATATTTT	CASSLGGAGNTIYF
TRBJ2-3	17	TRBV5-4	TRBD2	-	TGTGCCAGCAGCTTTGGACTAGCGGGGGGGTACACAGATACGCAGTATTTT	CASSFGLAGGYTDTQYF
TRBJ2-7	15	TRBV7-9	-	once	TGTGCCAGCAGCTCCGCGGCGGAAAGACTCTACGAGCAGTACTTC	CASSSAAERLYEQYF
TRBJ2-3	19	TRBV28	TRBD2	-	TGTGCCAGCAGTCCCACCGGGACTAGCGGGTCCCCTAGCACAGATACGCAGTATTTT	CASSPTGTSGSPSTDTQYF
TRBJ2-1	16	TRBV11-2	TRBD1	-	TGTGCCAGCAGCCCCCCGGGACAGGGGCCCTACAATGAGCAGTTCTTC	CASSPPGQGPYNEQFF
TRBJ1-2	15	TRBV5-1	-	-	TGCGCCAGCAGCTTGGGGCCGGGCGGGGGCTATGGCTACACCTTC	CASSLGPGGGYGYTF
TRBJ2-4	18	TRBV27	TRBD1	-	TGTGCCAGCAGTCCAAGACAGGGTCGGTTCGAGGCCAAAAACATTCAGTACTTC	CASSPRQGRFEAKNIQYF
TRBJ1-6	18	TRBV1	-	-	TGCACCAGCAGCCAAGAACAAGAACAGGGGGACTGGAATTCACCCCTCCACTTT	CTSSQEQEQGDWNSPLHF
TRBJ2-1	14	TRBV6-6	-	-	TGTGCCAGCAGCCCGGGGCAGGCGGGGAATGAGCAGTTCTTC	CASSPGQAGNEQFF
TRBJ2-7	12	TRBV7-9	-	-	TGTGCCAGCAGCTTCGGATCCTACGAGCAGTACTTC	CASSFGSYEQYF
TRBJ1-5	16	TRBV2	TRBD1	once	TGTGCCAGCAGTGACGCGGGGCAGGGGGGTGGTCAGCCCCAGCATTTT	CASSDAGQGGGQPQHF
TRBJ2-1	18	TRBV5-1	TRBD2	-	TGCGCCAGCAGCTTGCAGCGGGAGAGTAACGAGCTTAAGAGTGAGCAGTTCTTC	CASSLQRESNELKSEQFF
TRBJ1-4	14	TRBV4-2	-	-	TGTGCCAGCAGCCAGGCCAAGGCCATTGAAAAACTGTTTTTT	CASSQAKAIEKLFF
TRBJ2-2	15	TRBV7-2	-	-	TGTGCCAGCAGCCCCACTGGTTCGAACACCGGGGAGCTGTTTTTT	CASSPTGSNTGELFF
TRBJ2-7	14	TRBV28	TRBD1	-	TGTGCCAGCAGTTTCGGCGGGACAGGGAACGAGCAGTACTTC	CASSFGGTGNEQYF
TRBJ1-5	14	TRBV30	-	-	TGTGCCTGGGACTCAGGACAGCTTAATCAGCCCCAGCATTTT	CAWDSGQLNQPQHF
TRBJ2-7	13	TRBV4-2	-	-	TGTGCCAGCAGCCAAGGAACAGGCTACGAGCAGTACTTC	CASSQGTGYEQYF
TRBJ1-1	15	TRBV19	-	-	TGTGCCAGTAGACCAGCGACCACAAGCTACACTGAAGCTTTCTTT	CASRPATTSYTEAFF
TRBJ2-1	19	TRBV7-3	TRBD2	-	TGTGCCAGCAGCTTTTGGGGACCGGGGACTAGCGGACCCTACAATGAGCAGTTCTTC	CASSFWGPGTSGPYNEQFF
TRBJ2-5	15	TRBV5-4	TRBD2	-	TGTGCCAGCAGCGACCGACGGGGGGAGTCGGAGACCCAGTACTTC	CASSDRRGESETQYF